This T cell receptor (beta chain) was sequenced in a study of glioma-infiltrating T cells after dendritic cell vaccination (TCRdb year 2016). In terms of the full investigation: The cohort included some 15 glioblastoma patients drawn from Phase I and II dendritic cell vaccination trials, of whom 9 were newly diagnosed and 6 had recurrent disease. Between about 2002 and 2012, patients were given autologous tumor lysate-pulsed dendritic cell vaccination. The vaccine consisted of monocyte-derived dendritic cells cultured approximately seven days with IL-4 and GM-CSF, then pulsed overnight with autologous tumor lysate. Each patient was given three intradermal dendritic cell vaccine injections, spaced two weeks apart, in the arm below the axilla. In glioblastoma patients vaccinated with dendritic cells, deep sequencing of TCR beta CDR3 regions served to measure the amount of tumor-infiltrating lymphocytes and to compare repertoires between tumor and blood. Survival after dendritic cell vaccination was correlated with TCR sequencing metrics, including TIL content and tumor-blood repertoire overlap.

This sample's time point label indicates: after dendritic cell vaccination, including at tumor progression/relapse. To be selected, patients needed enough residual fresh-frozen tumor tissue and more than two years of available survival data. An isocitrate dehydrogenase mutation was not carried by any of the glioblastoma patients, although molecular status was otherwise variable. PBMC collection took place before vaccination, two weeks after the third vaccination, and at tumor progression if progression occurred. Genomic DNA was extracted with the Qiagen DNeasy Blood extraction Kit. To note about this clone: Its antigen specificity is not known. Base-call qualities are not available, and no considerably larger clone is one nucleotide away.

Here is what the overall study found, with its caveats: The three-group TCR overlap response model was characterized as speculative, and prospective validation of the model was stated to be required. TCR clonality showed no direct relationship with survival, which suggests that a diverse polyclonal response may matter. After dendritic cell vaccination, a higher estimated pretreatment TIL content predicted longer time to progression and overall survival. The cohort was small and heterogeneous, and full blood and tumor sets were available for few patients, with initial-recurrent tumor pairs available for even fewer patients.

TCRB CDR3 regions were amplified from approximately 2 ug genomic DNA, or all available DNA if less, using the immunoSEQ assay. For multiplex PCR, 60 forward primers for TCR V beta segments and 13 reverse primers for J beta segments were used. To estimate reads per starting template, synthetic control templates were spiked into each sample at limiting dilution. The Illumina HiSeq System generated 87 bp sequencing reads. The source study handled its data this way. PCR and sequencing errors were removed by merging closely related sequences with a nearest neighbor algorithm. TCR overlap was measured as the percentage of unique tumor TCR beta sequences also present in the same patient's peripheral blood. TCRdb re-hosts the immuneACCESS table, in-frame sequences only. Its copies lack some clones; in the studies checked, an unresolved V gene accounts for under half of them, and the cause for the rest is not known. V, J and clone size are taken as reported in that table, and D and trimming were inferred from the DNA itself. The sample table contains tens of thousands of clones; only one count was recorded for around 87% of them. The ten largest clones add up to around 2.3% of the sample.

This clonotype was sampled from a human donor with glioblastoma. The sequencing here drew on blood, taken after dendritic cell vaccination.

The nucleotides read TGTGCCAGTAGTATAGGACAGGGGGTCGAAGGCTACACCTTC. Translated, this is CASSIGQGVEGYTF. The chain is encoded by TRBV19 joined to TRBJ1-2, and 9 junctional nucleotides match TRBD1. CDR1 and CDR2 (LNHDA, SQIVND) derive from the germline V gene (reference sequence). The CDR3 goes from the cysteine to the phenylalanine over 14 residues. Of the read, only the CDR3 DNA is kept; its 42 bases are in frame from base 1. V is pruned by 1 base and J by 8 bases, leaving 5 bases of the junction without a gene match.